This TCR beta chain stems from a study of T-cell memory formation after mild COVID-19. A few counts support this clonotype. Its antigen is undetermined. Sample barcodes and UMIs were carried by the TCR alpha and TCR beta cDNA libraries that 5'RACE generated with constant-segment primers. TCRdb re-derived calls from the 5' RACE reads in MiXCR, one entry per CDR3 protein. Among approximately 300,000 distinct CDR3 sequences listed, 19% were seen once. Study-wide results and limits: Within pre-infection memory, some responding clones were found, suggesting cross-reactive memory joined.

The CDR3 runs to 15 residues. V lost 2 bases and J 6 bases, leaving 17 bases between the germline ends. The V gene's germline CDR1 is SGHTA and CDR2 FQGNSA. This chain joins TRBV7-2 and TRBJ2-7; no definite D call. This TCR was sampled from a man aged 18 to 30 who had mild COVID-19 (a few samples of this study predate the infection). Cell type and time point are not known. Input material: PBMCs or a T cell subset sorted from them (not recorded which). CDR3 DNA: TGTGCCAGCAGCTTAAATCCTTCGGTCAGATCCGAGCAGTACGTC. Protein: CASSLNPSVRSEQYV.